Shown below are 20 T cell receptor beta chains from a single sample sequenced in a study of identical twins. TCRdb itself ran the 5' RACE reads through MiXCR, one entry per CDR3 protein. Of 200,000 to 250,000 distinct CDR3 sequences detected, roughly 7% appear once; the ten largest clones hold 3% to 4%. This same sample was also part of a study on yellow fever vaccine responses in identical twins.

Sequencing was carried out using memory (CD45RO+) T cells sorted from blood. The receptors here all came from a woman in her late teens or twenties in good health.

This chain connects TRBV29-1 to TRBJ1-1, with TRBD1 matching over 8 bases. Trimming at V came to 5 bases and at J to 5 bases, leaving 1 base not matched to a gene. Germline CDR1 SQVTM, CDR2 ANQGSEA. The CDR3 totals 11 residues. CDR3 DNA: TGCAGCGTTCGACAGGGGACTGAAGCTTTCTTT. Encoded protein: CSVRQGTEAFF.

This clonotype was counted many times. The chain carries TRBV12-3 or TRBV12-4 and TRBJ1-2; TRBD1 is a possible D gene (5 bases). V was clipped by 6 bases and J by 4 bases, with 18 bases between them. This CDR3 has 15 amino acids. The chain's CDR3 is CASSPDGHQTYGYTF. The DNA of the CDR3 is TGTGCCAGCAGCCCGGACGGACACCAGACCTATGGCTACACCTTC.

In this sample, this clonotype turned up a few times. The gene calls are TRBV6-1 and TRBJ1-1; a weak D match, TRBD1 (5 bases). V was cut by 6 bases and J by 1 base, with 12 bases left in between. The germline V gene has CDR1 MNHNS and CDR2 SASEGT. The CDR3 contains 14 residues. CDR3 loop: CASRRGRSNTEAFF. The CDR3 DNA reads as TGTGCCAGCAGACGGGGACGGTCGAACACTGAAGCTTTCTTT.

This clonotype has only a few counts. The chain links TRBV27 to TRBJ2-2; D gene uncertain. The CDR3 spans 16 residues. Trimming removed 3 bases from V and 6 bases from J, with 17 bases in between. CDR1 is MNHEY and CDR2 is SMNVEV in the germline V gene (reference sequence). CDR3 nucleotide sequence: TGTGCCAGCAGTTTGTCAATCCTCGACTCCCCCGGGGAGCTGTTTTTT. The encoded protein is CASSLSILDSPGELFF.

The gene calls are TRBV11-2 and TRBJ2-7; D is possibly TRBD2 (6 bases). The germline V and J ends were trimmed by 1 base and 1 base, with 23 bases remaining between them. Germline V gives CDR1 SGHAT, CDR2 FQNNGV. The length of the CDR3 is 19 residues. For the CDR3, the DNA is TGTGCCAGCAGCTTAGGGAGCACTGCGGGCGGGGTGATGTCCTACGAGCAGTACTTC. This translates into CASSLGSTAGGVMSYEQYF.

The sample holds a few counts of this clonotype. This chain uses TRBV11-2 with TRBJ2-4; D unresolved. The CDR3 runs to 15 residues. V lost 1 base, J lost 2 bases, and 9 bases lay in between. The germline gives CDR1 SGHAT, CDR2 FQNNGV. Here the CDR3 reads CASSLGHPTKNIQYF. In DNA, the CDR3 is TGTGCCAGCAGCTTAGGCCACCCTACCAAAAACATTCAGTACTTC. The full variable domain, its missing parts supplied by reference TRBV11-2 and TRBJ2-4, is EAGVAQSPRYKIIEKRQSVAFWCNPISGHATLYWYQQILGQGPKLLIQFQNNGVVDDSQLPKDRFSAERLKGVDSTLKIQPAKLEDSAVYLCASSLGHPTKNIQYFGAGTRLSVL.

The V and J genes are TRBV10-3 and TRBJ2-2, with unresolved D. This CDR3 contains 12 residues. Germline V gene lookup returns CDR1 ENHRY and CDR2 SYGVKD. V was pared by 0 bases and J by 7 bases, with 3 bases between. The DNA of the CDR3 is TGTGCCATCAGTGAGTCCCACGGGGAGCTGTTTTTT. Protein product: CAISESHGELFF.

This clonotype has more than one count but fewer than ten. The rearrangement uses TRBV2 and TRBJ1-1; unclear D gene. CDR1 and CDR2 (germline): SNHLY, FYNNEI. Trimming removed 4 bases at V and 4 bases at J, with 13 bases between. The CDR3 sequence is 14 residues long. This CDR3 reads CASSVSGRGTEAFF. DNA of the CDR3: TGTGCCAGCAGTGTGTCCGGGCGGGGCACTGAAGCTTTCTTT.

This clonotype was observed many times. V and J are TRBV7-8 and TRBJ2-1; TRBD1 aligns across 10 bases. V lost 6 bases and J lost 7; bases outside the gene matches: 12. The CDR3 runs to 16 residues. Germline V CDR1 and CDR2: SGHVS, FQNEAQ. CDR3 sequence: CASSSLPGQGKNEQFF. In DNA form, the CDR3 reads TGTGCCAGCAGTTCACTCCCGGGACAGGGGAAGAATGAGCAGTTCTTC.

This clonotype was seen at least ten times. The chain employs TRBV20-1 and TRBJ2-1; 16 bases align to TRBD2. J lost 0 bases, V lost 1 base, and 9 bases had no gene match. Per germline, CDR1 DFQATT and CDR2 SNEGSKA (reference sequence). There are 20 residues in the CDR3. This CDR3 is CSARVSGTSGRAPSYNEQFF. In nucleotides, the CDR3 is TGCAGTGCTAGAGTCTCCGGGACTAGCGGGAGGGCCCCCTCCTACAATGAGCAGTTCTTC.

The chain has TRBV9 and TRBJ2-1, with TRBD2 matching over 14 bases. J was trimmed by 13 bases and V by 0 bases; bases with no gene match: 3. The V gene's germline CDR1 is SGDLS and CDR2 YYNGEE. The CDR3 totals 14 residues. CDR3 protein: CASSVEGTSGRQFF. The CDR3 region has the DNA TGTGCCAGCAGCGTAGAAGGGACTAGCGGGAGACAGTTCTTC. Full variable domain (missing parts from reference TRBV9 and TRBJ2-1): DSGVTQTPKHLITATGQRVTLRCSPRSGDLSVYWYQQSLDQGLQFLIQYYNGEERAKGNILERFSAQQFPDLHSELNLSSLELGDSALYFCASSVEGTSGRQFFGPGTRLTVL.

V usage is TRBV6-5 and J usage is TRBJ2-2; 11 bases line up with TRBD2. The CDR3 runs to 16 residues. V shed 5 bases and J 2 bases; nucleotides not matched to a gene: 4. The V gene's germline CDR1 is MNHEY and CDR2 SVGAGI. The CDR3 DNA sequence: TGTGCCAGCAGTCACGGGACTAGCGGTAACACCGGGGAGCTGTTTTTT. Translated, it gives CASSHGTSGNTGELFF.

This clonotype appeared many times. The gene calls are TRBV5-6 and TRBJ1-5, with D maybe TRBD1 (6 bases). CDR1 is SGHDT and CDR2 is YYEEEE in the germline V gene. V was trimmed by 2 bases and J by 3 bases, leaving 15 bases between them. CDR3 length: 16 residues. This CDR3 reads CASSLSQGNNNQPQHF. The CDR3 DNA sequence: TGTGCCAGCAGCTTATCACAGGGAAACAACAATCAGCCCCAGCATTTT.

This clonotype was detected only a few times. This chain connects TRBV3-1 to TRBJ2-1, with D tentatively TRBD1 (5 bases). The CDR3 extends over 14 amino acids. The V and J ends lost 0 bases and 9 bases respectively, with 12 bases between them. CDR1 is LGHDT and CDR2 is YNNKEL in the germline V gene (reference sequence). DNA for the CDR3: TGTGCCAGCAGCCAAGAGGATAGAAGGGGTGAGCAGTTCTTC. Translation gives CASSQEDRRGEQFF.

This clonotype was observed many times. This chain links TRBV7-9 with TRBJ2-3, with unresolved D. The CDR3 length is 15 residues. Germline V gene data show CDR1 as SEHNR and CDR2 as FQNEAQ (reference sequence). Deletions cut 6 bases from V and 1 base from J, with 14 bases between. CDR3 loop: CASSLRSSGTDTQYF. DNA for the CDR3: TGTGCCAGCAGTCTTCGGAGCTCAGGCACAGATACGCAGTATTTT.

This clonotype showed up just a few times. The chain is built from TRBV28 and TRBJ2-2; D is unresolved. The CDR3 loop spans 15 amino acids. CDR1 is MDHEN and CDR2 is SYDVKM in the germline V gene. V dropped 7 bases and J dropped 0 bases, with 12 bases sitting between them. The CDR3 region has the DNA TGTGCCAGCACCATTGGTGGGTCGAACACCGGGGAGCTGTTTTTT. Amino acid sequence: CASTIGGSNTGELFF.

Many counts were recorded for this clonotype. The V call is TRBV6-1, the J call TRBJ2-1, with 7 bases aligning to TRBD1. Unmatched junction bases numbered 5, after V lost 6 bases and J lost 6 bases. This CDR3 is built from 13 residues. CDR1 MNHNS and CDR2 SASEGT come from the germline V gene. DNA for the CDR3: TGTGCCAGCAGCTGGGACAGCTTCAATGAGCAGTTCTTC. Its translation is CASSWDSFNEQFF.

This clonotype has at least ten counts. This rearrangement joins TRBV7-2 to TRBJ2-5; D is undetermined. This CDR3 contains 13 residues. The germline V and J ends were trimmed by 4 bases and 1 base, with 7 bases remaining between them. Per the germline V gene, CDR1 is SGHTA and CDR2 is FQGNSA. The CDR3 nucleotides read TGTGCCAGCAGCTCCTTCGCCCAAGAGACCCAGTACTTC. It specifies CASSSFAQETQYF.

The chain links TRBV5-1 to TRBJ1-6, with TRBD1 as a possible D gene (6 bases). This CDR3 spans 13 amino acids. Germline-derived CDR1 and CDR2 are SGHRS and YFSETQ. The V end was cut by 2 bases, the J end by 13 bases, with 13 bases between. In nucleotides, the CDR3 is TGCGCCAGCAGCTTTGCGTCAGGGGATCCCCTCCACTTT. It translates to CASSFASGDPLHF.

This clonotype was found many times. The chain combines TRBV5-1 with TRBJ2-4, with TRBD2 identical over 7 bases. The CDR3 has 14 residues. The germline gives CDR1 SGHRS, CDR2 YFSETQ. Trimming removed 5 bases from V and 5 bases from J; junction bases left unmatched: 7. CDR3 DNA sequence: TGCGCCAGCAGGGGAGCGGGATCGCAAAACATTCAGTACTTC. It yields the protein CASRGAGSQNIQYF.